This T cell receptor beta chain was captured in a study of identical twins. Points from the study as a whole: A lower insertion count was a feature of abundant cord blood beta clonotypes, with no such feature in memory repertoires.

A universal primer site came from template switching; cDNA carried unique molecular identifiers. In TCRdb, the 5' RACE reads were re-called with MiXCR into one record per CDR3 protein. The sample shows under 300,000 distinct CDR3 sequences, more than 12% of them seen only once. This clonotype was seen a handful of times. Its antigen is undetermined. Healthy Caucasians were all of the donors. Germline assignment: CDR1 MNHEY and CDR2 SMNVEV (reference sequence). V lost 5 bases and J lost 2, with 20 bases in between. The CDR3 is 17 amino acids. The sequence was obtained from a woman aged 18-30 years in good health. The sample consisted of memory (CD45RO+) T cells sorted from blood. The rearrangement joins TRBV27 to TRBJ2-3, with D possibly TRBD2 on 6 matching bases. The CDR3, as DNA: TGTGCCAGCAGTACCGACACACTAGCTGCAACCACAGATACGCAGTATTTT. This sequence encodes CASSTDTLAATTDTQYF.